One and the same sample provided the 32 T cell receptor beta chains below, sequenced in a study of CD8 T cells in ankylosing spondylitis (dated by TCRdb to about 2017). Library preparation used 5' RACE. Instrument used: Illumina HiSeq 2500. Using fastp at Q25 and MiXCR, TCRdb reprocessed the public reads and kept productive beta chains. Duplicate CDR3 protein sequences are folded into a single record with the most common DNA and genes. Recorded for this sample are fewer than 250,000 distinct CDR3 sequences; about 10% of them occurred a single time. About 20% of the sample is in the top ten clones. Sequenced: blood, either unsorted or a sorted T cell fraction (not recorded which). The receptor set was obtained from a male donor with ankylosing spondylitis or in good health (not recorded which).

This clonotype was detected ten times or more. V gene TRBV9 combines with J gene TRBJ2-7; TRBD1 matches at 8 bases. The V gene's germline CDR1 is SGDLS and CDR2 YYNGEE. The CDR3 loop spans 14 amino acids. V was clipped by 4 bases and J by 5 bases; unmatched bases: 8. CDR3 sequence reads: CASSIGQGRDEQYF. Written as DNA, the CDR3 is TGTGCCAGCAGCATCGGACAGGGCCGCGACGAGCAGTACTTC.

This clonotype was counted at least ten times. This chain uses TRBV5-6 with TRBJ1-5; D is unresolved. In germline, CDR1 is SGHDT, CDR2 YYEEEE. Trimming took off 0 bases at V and 6 bases at J, with 19 bases between the two ends. This CDR3 has 17 residues. This chain's CDR3 is CASSLGSRSLLSQPQHF. For the CDR3, the DNA is TGTGCCAGCAGCTTGGGCAGTCGAAGTCTGCTGAGTCAGCCCCAGCATTTT.

This clonotype occurred many times. The chain is built from TRBV20-1 and TRBJ2-5; 10 nucleotides align to TRBD2. From germline, CDR1 is DFQATT and CDR2 SNEGSKA (reference sequence). This CDR3 region has 14 residues. The trim removed 3 bases at V and 3 bases at J, leaving 4 bases unmatched. DNA of the CDR3: TGCAGTGCTAGCCGTAGCGGGGGGAAAGAGACCCAGTACTTC. It is translated as CSASRSGGKETQYF.

This clonotype was recorded a few times. The chain couples TRBV29-1 to TRBJ1-2, with D hard to call. This CDR3 has 10 residues. Germline lookup yields CDR1 SQVTM and CDR2 ANQGSEA. The V end was cut by 4 bases, the J end by 7 bases, with 7 bases between. Here the CDR3 reads CSVAEGGYTF. CDR3 coding DNA: TGCAGCGTTGCAGAAGGTGGCTACACCTTC.

This clonotype was seen many times. The chain recombines TRBV27 with TRBJ1-5; TRBD1 agrees at 9 bases. The CDR3 extends over 17 amino acids. The junction had 15 bases not matched to a gene; V was cut back by 5 bases and J by 7 bases. CDR1 and CDR2 from the germline V gene are MNHEY and SMNVEV (reference sequence). The CDR3 is CASSPKTAGTGSQPQHF. As DNA, the CDR3 is TGTGCCAGCAGTCCCAAAACAGCCGGGACAGGGAGCCAGCCCCAGCATTTT.

This clonotype was found a few times. The chain couples TRBV28 to TRBJ2-3; 13 bases line up with TRBD2. The CDR3 is made up of 16 amino acids. Germline V gives CDR1 MDHEN, CDR2 SYDVKM. J lost 3 bases, V lost 6 bases, and 6 bases had no gene match. CDR3 in DNA: TGTGCCAGCAGCAACCGACTAGCGGGGGGAACAGATACGCAGTATTTT. Amino acids: CASSNRLAGGTDTQYF.

Note on this clonotype: A much larger clone lies a single base off, so this may be a read error. The J gene is TRBJ1-4, the V gene TRBV5-1, with D perhaps TRBD1 (5 bases). Deletions cut 2 bases from V and 5 bases from J, with 10 bases between. The CDR3 runs to 14 residues. Germline CDR1 and CDR2: SGHRS and YFSETQ. CDR3 in amino acids: CASSFGSGNEKLFF. CDR3 DNA sequence: TGCGCCAGCAGCTTCGGGTCAGGGAATGAAAAACTGTTTTTT.

This clonotype was seen a few times. V gene TRBV6-1 combines with J gene TRBJ2-7; possible D gene TRBD1, 6 bases. There are 14 residues in the CDR3. Looked up from germline, CDR1 is MNHNS and CDR2 is SASEGT. V was cut by 6 bases and J by 0 bases, with 12 bases left in between. CDR3 protein: CASRGRDTSYEQYF. The DNA for the CDR3 is TGTGCCAGCAGGGGCCGGGACACCTCCTACGAGCAGTACTTC.

Only a few counts were recorded for this clonotype. The rearrangement joins TRBV2 to TRBJ1-2; D possibly corresponds to TRBD1 (5 bases). V lost 0 bases and J 12 bases, leaving 14 bases between the germline ends. The CDR3 has 13 residues. Germline V gene data show CDR1 as SNHLY and CDR2 as FYNNEI. The CDR3 DNA is TGTGCCAGCAGTGAAGCACAGGTCCAAGCTGACACCTTC. It translates to CASSEAQVQADTF.

As for this clonotype: Mismatch with germline at one junction end may stem from a read error. The CDR3 spells CASRLGGTNLREPQYF. CDR3 nucleotides: TGTGCCAGCAGATTGGGGGGGACTAACCTAAGAGAGCCCCAGTACTTC. V is TRBV5-6 and J is TRBJ2-5; 7 positions match TRBD2. Germline CDR1 and CDR2: SGHDT and YYEEEE. This CDR3 is built from 16 residues.

This clonotype came up a few times. This chain connects TRBV7-2 to TRBJ2-7; perhaps TRBD2 as D (5 bases). This CDR3 comprises 15 residues. The V end was cut by 0 bases, the J end by 2 bases, with 11 bases between. CDR1 and CDR2 from the germline V gene are SGHTA and FQGNSA. The CDR3 DNA follows: TGTGCCAGCAGCTTAGCGACCGAGGGCCCCTACGAGCAGTACTTC. It specifies CASSLATEGPYEQYF. The variable domain in full, completed from reference TRBV7-2 and TRBJ2-7, reads GAGVSQSPSNKVTEKGKDVELRCDPISGHTALYWYRQSLGQGLEFLIYFQGNSAPDKSGLPSDRFSAERTGGSVSTLTIQRTQQEDSAVYLCASSLATEGPYEQYFGPGTRLTVT.

The sample holds many counts of this clonotype. This chain uses TRBV9 with TRBJ2-1; TRBD1 is a possible D gene (5 bases). CDR1 is SGDLS, CDR2 YYNGEE, per germline. The CDR3 spans 14 residues. V lost 0 bases and J 9 bases, leaving 13 bases between the germline ends. The CDR3 protein is CASSVEIREGEQFF. The CDR3 DNA reads TGTGCCAGCAGCGTAGAGATCAGGGAAGGTGAGCAGTTCTTC. The entire variable domain, with the rest obtained from reference TRBV9 and TRBJ2-1, is as follows: DSGVTQTPKHLITATGQRVTLRCSPRSGDLSVYWYQQSLDQGLQFLIQYYNGEERAKGNILERFSAQQFPDLHSELNLSSLELGDSALYFCASSVEIREGEQFFGPGTRLTVL.

This chain uses TRBV5-6 with TRBJ2-7, with 9 bases identical to TRBD1. J lost 3 bases, V lost 2 bases, and 3 bases had no gene match. CDR1 is SGHDT, CDR2 YYEEEE, per germline. The CDR3 is 14 residues long. The CDR3 region has the DNA TGTGCCAGCAGCTTCCCGACAGGGGGCTACGAGCAGTACTTC. Protein: CASSFPTGGYEQYF.

The chain combines TRBV24-1 with TRBJ2-2; D is unresolved. CDR3 length: 16 residues. Looked up from germline, CDR1 is KGHDR and CDR2 is SFDVKD. Trimming stripped 3 bases from V and 1 base from J, with 11 bases between. CDR3 loop: CATSDPRSGNTGELFF. CDR3 coding DNA: TGTGCCACCAGTGATCCCCGGTCTGGGAACACCGGGGAGCTGTTTTTT.

This clonotype was counted at least ten times. The chain carries TRBV5-1 and TRBJ2-1, with 7 bases aligning to TRBD2. From germline, CDR1 is SGHRS and CDR2 YFSETQ. Trimming removed 1 base from V and 6 bases from J; junction bases left unmatched: 7. The CDR3 consists of 15 residues. CDR3 in amino acids: CASSLRGDMGNEQFF. The CDR3 DNA follows: TGCGCCAGCAGCTTGCGGGGGGATATGGGCAATGAGCAGTTCTTC. The variable domain in full, completed from reference TRBV5-1 and TRBJ2-1, reads KAGVTQTPRYLIKTRGQQVTLSCSPISGHRSVSWYQQTPGQGLQFLFEYFSETQRNKGNFPGRFSGRQFSNSRSEMNVSTLELGDSALYLCASSLRGDMGNEQFFGPGTRLTVL.

This clonotype was counted at least ten times. The gene calls are TRBV20-1 and TRBJ1-5; 7 bases are shared with TRBD1. This CDR3 comprises 15 residues. Germline loops: CDR1 DFQATT, CDR2 SNEGSKA (reference sequence). J lost 2 bases, V lost 1 base, and 5 bases had no gene match. CDR3 DNA: TGCAGTGCTAGAGCTTTAACAGGGGGCAATCAGCCCCAGCATTTT. Amino acid sequence: CSARALTGGNQPQHF.

The chain is built from TRBV20-1 and TRBJ1-4; TRBD1 agrees at 10 bases. This CDR3 comprises 15 residues. The V segment lost 3 bases and the J segment 0 bases; nucleotides outside the gene matches: 1. The V gene's germline CDR1 is DFQATT and CDR2 SNEGSKA (reference sequence). The CDR3 sequence is CSASGQGATNEKLFF. As DNA, the CDR3 is TGCAGTGCTAGCGGACAGGGGGCAACTAATGAAAAACTGTTTTTT.

This clonotype was recorded a few times. The chain employs TRBV3-1 and TRBJ1-1; tentatively, D is TRBD1 (5 bases). The V gene lost 7 bases and the J gene lost 1 base, with 10 bases spanning the gap. Germline V CDR1 and CDR2: LGHDT, YNNKEL (reference sequence). The CDR3 covers 13 residues. The CDR3 DNA reads as TGTGCCAGCAAACAAGACAGGAACACTGAAGCTTTCTTT. Its protein is CASKQDRNTEAFF.

This clonotype was observed at least ten times. The gene calls are TRBV7-9 and TRBJ2-1; perhaps TRBD1 as D (5 bases). This CDR3 region has 11 residues. V dropped 1 base and J dropped 10 bases, with 5 bases sitting between them. Germline loops: CDR1 SEHNR, CDR2 FQNEAQ (reference sequence). The CDR3 spells CASSLEGEQFF. The CDR3 DNA reads as TGTGCCAGCAGCTTAGAGGGGGAGCAGTTCTTC. The full variable domain, with the rest looked up from reference TRBV7-9 and TRBJ2-1, is DTGVSQNPRHKITKRGQNVTFRCDPISEHNRLYWYRQTLGQGPEFLTYFQNEAQLEKSRLLSDRFSAERPKGSFSTLEIQRTEQGDSAMYLCASSLEGEQFFGPGTRLTVL.

This clonotype was counted at least ten times. V and J are TRBV12-3 or TRBV12-4 and TRBJ2-3; D call uncertain. V was shortened by 8 bases and J by 0 bases, with 18 bases between the two germline ends. This CDR3 contains 16 residues. The CDR3 region has the DNA TGTGCCAGCGCACGTACCCTTTTGACTAGCACAGATACGCAGTATTTT. This encodes CASARTLLTSTDTQYF.

For this clonotype: A much larger clone lies a single base off, so this may be a read error. This chain joins TRBV7-9 and TRBJ1-1, with D possibly TRBD1 on 5 matching bases. Germline CDR1 reads SEHNR; CDR2 reads FQNEAQ (reference sequence). The CDR3 has 13 residues. The CDR3 DNA reads as TGTGCCAGCACCTTAGAATGGGGCGCTGAAGCTTTCTTT. Its translation is CASTLEWGAEAFF.

This clonotype was seen repeatedly, ten times or more. This chain joins TRBV3-1 and TRBJ2-2, with D perhaps matching TRBD1 (5 bases). Looked up from germline, CDR1 is LGHDT and CDR2 is YNNKEL (reference sequence). The CDR3 loop spans 15 amino acids. The V end lost 1 base, the J end lost 1 base, and 7 bases lay between the germline ends. Here the CDR3 reads CASSQATENTGELFF. CDR3 in DNA: TGTGCCAGCAGCCAAGCGACAGAGAACACCGGGGAGCTGTTTTTT.

The table lists this clonotype with many counts. CDR3 bases: TGTGCCAGTCTGGGAGCGGGGGGACAATACAATGAGCAGTTCTTC. It specifies CASLGAGGQYNEQFF. The chain has TRBV28 and TRBJ2-1; 9 nucleotides match TRBD2. There are 15 residues in the CDR3. Looked up from germline, CDR1 is MDHEN and CDR2 is SYDVKM. V shed 9 bases and J 4 bases; nucleotides not matched to a gene: 10.

This clonotype was seen many times. The rearrangement joins TRBV5-6 to TRBJ2-7; D call uncertain. V lost 4 bases and J 5 bases, leaving 10 bases between the germline ends. CDR3 size: 12 residues. CDR1 SGHDT and CDR2 YYEEEE come from the germline V gene. Written as DNA, the CDR3 is TGTGCCAGCAGCGGGCGGAGTAACGAGCAGTACTTC. It is translated as CASSGRSNEQYF.

Notes on this clonotype: This clone may be a read error of a much larger clone one base away. V is TRBV6-1 and J is TRBJ1-1, with TRBD1 as a possible D gene (5 bases). This CDR3 has 16 residues. Trimming stripped 8 bases from V and 11 bases from J, with 30 bases between. CDR1 is MNHNS and CDR2 is SASEGT in the germline V gene. The CDR3: CASGDSYGSGVAVAFF. The DNA of the CDR3 is TGTGCCAGCGGAGACAGTTATGGCTCTGGTGTGGCAGTGGCTTTCTTT.

In this sample, this clonotype turned up many times. The V and J genes are TRBV7-2 and TRBJ2-7, with a possible D match to TRBD1 (6 bases). Trimming left V 0 bases short and J 3 bases short, with 15 bases between. Germline V gene lookup returns CDR1 SGHTA and CDR2 FQGNSA. CDR3 length: 16 residues. The CDR3 bases are TGTGCCAGCAGCTTAGCGTCGTCAGGGGTGGGCTACGAGCAGTACTTC. Amino acid sequence: CASSLASSGVGYEQYF.

This clonotype was observed many times. This chain uses TRBV7-2 with TRBJ1-5, with D possibly being TRBD1 (6 bases). CDR1 is SGHTA and CDR2 is FQGNSA in the germline V gene. V lost 2 bases and J 3 bases, leaving 14 bases between the germline ends. The CDR3 consists of 16 residues. The CDR3 sequence is CASSLKSGAFNQPQHF. DNA for the CDR3: TGTGCCAGCAGCTTAAAATCGGGGGCTTTCAATCAGCCCCAGCATTTT.

The chain recombines TRBV7-9 with TRBJ2-5, with D perhaps TRBD1 or TRBD2 (5 bases each). Trimming took 5 bases from V and 5 from J, leaving 15 bases between them. Germline CDR1 SEHNR, CDR2 FQNEAQ (reference sequence). The CDR3 spans 14 residues. CDR3 in DNA: TGTGCCAGCAGCCAGCCGAGGGCAGGGGAGACCCAGTACTTC. Translating it yields CASSQPRAGETQYF.

This chain connects TRBV29-1 to TRBJ2-5, with 13 bases identical to TRBD2. CDR3 size: 13 residues. From germline, CDR1 is SQVTM and CDR2 ANQGSEA. V gave up 7 bases and J gave up 4 bases; unmatched junction bases: 3. Here the CDR3 DNA reads TGCAGCGCAACTAGCGGGGGGGCAGAGACCCAGTACTTC. Translated: CSATSGGAETQYF. Filled out from reference TRBV29-1 and TRBJ2-5, the complete variable domain reads SAVISQKPSRDICQRGTSLTIQCQVDSQVTMMFWYRQQPGQSLTLIATANQGSEATYESGFVIDKFPISRPNLTFSTLTVSNMSPEDSSIYLCSATSGGAETQYFGPGTRLLVL.

In its sample, this clonotype was seen a few times. V is TRBV11-2 and J is TRBJ1-4; the match to TRBD1 covers 7 bases. The length of the CDR3 is 15 residues. In germline, CDR1 is SGHAT, CDR2 FQNNGV. The J segment lost 5 bases and the V segment lost 5 bases, leaving 8 bases of the junction unmatched. The CDR3: CASSLNRGWNEKLFF. As DNA, the CDR3 is TGTGCCAGCAGCCTCAACAGGGGTTGGAATGAAAAACTGTTTTTT.

This clonotype was detected ten times or more. The V and J genes are TRBV20-1 and TRBJ1-2; a weak D match, TRBD1 (6 bases). The CDR3 spans 13 residues. With 6 bases removed from V and 2 bases from J, the gap between germline ends came to 13 bases. Germline CDR1 and CDR2: DFQATT and SNEGSKA (reference sequence). CDR3: CSAIHRENYGYTF. Here the CDR3 DNA reads TGCAGTGCCATACACAGGGAGAACTATGGCTACACCTTC.

There are a few counts of this clonotype. This rearrangement joins TRBV12-3 or TRBV12-4 to TRBJ2-6; 8 nucleotides align to TRBD2. The junction had 22 bases not matched to a gene; V was cut back by 3 bases and J by 0 bases. The CDR3 loop spans 23 amino acids. The CDR3 DNA reads TGTGCCAGCAGTTTTGGGGCACCAGATGAGCGGCGGGGGGCCCTCTCTGGGGCCAACGTCCTGACTTTC. It codes for CASSFGAPDERRGALSGANVLTF.